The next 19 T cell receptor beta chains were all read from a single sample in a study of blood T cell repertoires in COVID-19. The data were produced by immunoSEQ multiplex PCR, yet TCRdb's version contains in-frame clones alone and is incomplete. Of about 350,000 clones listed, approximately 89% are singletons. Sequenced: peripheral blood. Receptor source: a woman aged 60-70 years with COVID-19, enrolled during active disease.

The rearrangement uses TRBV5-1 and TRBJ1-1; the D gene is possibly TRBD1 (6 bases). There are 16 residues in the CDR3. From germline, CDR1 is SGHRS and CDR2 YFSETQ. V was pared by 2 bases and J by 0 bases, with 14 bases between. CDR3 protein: CASSLQGFSLNTEAFF. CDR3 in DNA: TGCGCCAGCAGCTTACAGGGATTTAGCTTGAACACTGAAGCTTTCTTT.

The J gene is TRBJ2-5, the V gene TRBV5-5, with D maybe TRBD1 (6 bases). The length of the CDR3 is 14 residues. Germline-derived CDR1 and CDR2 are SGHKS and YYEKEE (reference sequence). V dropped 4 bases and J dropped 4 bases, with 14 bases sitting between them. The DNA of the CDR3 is TGTGCCAGCAGCGGATACAGGGTGGGAGAGACCCAGTACTTC. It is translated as CASSGYRVGETQYF.

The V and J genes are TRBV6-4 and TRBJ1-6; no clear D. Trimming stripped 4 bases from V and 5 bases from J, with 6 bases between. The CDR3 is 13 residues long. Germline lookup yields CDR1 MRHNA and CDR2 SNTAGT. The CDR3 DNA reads TGTGCCAGCAGTGTGTCCGATAATTCACCCCTCCACTTT. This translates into CASSVSDNSPLHF.

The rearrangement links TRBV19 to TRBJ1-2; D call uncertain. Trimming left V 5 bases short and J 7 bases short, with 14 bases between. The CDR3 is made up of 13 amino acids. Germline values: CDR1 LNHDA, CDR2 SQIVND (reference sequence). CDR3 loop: CASSPLEVSGYTF. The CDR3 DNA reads TGTGCCAGTAGTCCCCTTGAGGTCTCTGGCTACACCTTC.

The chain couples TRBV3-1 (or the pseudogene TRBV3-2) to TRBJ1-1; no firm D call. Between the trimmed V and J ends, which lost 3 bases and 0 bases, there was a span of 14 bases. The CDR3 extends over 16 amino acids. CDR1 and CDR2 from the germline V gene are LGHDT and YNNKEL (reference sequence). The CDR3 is CASSHPGGGMNTEAFF. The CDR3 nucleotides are TGTGCCAGCAGCCATCCTGGAGGAGGGATGAACACTGAAGCTTTCTTT.

Written as DNA, the CDR3 is TGTGCCAGTAGTATAGGACCAGGGTCCTACGAGCAGTACTTC. The encoded protein is CASSIGPGSYEQYF. J is TRBJ2-7 and V is TRBV19; tentative D call: TRBD1 (5 bases). Per germline, CDR1 LNHDA and CDR2 SQIVND (reference sequence). Trimming stripped 1 base from V and 1 base from J, with 8 bases between. The CDR3 covers 14 residues.

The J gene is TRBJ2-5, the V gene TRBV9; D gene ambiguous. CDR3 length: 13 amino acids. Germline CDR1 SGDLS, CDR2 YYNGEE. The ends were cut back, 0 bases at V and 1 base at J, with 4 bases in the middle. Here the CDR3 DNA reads TGTGCCAGCAGCGTAGGCGGCCAAGAGACCCAGTACTTC. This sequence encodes CASSVGGQETQYF. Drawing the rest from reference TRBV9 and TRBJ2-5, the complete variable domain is DSGVTQTPKHLITATGQRVTLRCSPRSGDLSVYWYQQSLDQGLQFLIQYYNGEERAKGNILERFSAQQFPDLHSELNLSSLELGDSALYFCASSVGGQETQYFGPGTRLLVL.

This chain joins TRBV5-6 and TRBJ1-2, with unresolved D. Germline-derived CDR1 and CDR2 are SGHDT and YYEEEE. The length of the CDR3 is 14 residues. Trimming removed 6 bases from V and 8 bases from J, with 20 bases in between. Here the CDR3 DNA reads TGTGCCAGCAAAAGACGGGGAGTTGATGGGGGCTACACCTTC. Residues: CASKRRGVDGGYTF.

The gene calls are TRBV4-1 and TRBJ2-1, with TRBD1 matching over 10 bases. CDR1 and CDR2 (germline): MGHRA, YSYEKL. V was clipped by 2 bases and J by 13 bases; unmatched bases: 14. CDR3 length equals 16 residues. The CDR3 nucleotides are TGCGCCAGCAGCCAAAGTAGGCCGGGACAGGGGAGTCATCAGTTCTTC. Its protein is CASSQSRPGQGSHQFF.

The CDR3 DNA is TGTGCCAGCAGCTCAGGGGGACAGGGGGTAGGACCCCAGCATTTT. This gives the protein CASSSGGQGVGPQHF. J is TRBJ1-5 and V is TRBV7-2, with 11 bases aligning to TRBD1. Losses at the gene ends were 4 bases for V and 10 bases for J; bases not matched to a gene: 9. The CDR3 runs 15 residues. Germline-derived CDR1 and CDR2 are SGHTA and FQGNSA.

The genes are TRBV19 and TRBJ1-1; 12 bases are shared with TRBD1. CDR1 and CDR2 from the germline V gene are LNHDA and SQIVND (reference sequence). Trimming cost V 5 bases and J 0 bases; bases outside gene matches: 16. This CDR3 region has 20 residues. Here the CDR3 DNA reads TGTGCCAGTAGTCCCCTCAGTCTAGGCGGGACAGGGGGCATGAACACTGAAGCTTTCTTT. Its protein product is CASSPLSLGGTGGMNTEAFF. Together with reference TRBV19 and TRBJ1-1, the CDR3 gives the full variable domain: DGGITQSPKYLFRKEGQNVTLSCEQNLNHDAMYWYRQDPGQGLRLIYYSQIVNDFQKGDIAEGYSVSREKKESFPLTVTSAQKNPTAFYLCASSPLSLGGTGGMNTEAFFGQGTRLTVV.

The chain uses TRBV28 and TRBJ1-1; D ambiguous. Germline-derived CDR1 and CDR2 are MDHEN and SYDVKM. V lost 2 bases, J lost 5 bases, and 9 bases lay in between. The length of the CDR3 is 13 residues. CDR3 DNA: TGTGCCAGCAGTTTACACGGGAGGACTGAAGCTTTCTTT. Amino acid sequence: CASSLHGRTEAFF.

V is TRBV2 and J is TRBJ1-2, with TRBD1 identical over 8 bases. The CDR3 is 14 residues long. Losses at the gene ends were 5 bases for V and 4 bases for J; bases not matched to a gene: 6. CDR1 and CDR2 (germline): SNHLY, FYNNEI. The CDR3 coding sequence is TGTGCCAGCAGTAGACAGGGGCCCATCTATGGCTACACCTTC. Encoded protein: CASSRQGPIYGYTF.

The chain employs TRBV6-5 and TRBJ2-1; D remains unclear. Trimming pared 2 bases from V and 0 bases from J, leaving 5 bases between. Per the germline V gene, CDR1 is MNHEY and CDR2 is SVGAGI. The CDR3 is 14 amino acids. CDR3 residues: CASSYESSYNEQFF. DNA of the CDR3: TGTGCCAGCAGTTACGAGAGCTCCTACAATGAGCAGTTCTTC.

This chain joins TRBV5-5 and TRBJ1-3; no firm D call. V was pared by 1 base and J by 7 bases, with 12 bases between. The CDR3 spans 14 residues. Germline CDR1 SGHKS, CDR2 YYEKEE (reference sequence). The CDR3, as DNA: TGTGCCAGCAGCTTGACGGGAAAGGGCAACACCATATATTTT. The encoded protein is CASSLTGKGNTIYF.

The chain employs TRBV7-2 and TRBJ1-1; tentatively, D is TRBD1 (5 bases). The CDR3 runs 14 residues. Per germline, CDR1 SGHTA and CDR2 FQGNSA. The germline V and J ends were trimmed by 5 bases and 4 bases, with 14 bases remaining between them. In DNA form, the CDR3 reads TGTGCCAGCAGCCCGCAGGGAGGAGGCACTGAAGCTTTCTTT. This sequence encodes CASSPQGGGTEAFF.

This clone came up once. CDR3 amino acids: CASSPQPGGTQYF. The DNA for the CDR3 is TGTGCCAGCAGTCCCCAGCCGGGGGGGACCCAGTACTTC. This chain connects TRBV6-5 to TRBJ2-7; 7 nucleotides agree with TRBD2. The J call may be incorrect, as the DNA end agrees better with TRBJ2-5. From germline, CDR1 is MNHEY and CDR2 SVGAGI. This CDR3 contains 13 residues.

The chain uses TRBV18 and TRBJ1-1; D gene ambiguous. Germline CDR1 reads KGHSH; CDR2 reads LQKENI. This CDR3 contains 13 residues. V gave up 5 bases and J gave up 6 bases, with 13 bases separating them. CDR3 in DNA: TGTGCCAGCTCATCGGACGGCGGGGCTGAAGCTTTCTTT. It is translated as CASSSDGGAEAFF.

CDR3 DNA sequence: TGTGCCACCAGTGAGCGGGGAACCGGGGAGCTGTTTTTT. Translated: CATSERGTGELFF. The V and J genes are TRBV24-1 and TRBJ2-2; tentative D call: TRBD2 (6 bases). Germline CDR1 is KGHDR and CDR2 is SFDVKD. V was clipped by 4 bases and J by 5 bases, with 7 bases between them. The CDR3 is 13 residues long.